The 24 T cell receptor beta chains below were found in one sample sequenced in a study of blood T cell repertoires in COVID-19. Measured with immunoSEQ multiplex PCR; TCRdb has only the in-frame clones, and not every one. The data contain more than 50,000 clones, roughly 85% of them seen just once; the ten biggest clones take up approximately 20%. The sequencing input was peripheral blood. These receptors were taken from a human donor in a cohort sampled during active COVID-19.

The rearrangement uses TRBV9 and TRBJ1-1; 10 nucleotides match TRBD1. The CDR3 has 13 residues. Germline V gene sequence: CDR1 SGDLS, CDR2 YYNGEE. V gave up 4 bases and J gave up 10 bases; unmatched junction bases: 7. CDR3 nucleotide sequence: TGTGCCAGCAGCCTAACGGGACAGGGGAGAGCTTTCTTT. Protein product: CASSLTGQGRAFF.

This clone has just a few counts. The CDR3 protein is CASRADATNEKLFF. CDR3 coding DNA: TGTGCCAGCAGGGCCGATGCAACTAATGAAAAACTGTTTTTT. V usage is TRBV5-4 and J usage is TRBJ1-4, with D unresolved. Germline V gene lookup returns CDR1 SGHNT and CDR2 YYREEE (reference sequence). This CDR3 is 14 amino acids long. V was trimmed by 5 bases and J by 0 bases, leaving 8 bases between them.

The rearrangement joins TRBV18 to TRBJ1-5, with a tentative D call TRBD1 (5 bases). The CDR3 covers 12 residues. Germline values: CDR1 KGHSH, CDR2 LQKENI. V lost 6 bases and J lost 6, with 9 bases in between. CDR3 protein: CASSGGTQPQHF. In DNA, the CDR3 is TGTGCCAGCTCGGGAGGGACTCAGCCCCAGCATTTT.

The rearrangement joins TRBV27 to TRBJ1-5, with D possibly matching TRBD1 (5 bases). Trimming shortened V by 0 bases and J by 7 bases, and 10 bases separated the two germline ends. Germline values: CDR1 MNHEY, CDR2 SMNVEV (reference sequence). This CDR3 has 14 residues. The CDR3 loop is CASSLSGGDQPQHF. The CDR3 DNA reads as TGTGCCAGCAGTTTATCGGGGGGGGACCAGCCCCAGCATTTT.

The chain joins TRBV11-3 to TRBJ2-7; maybe TRBD2 (5 bases). Trimming left V 7 bases short and J 1 base short, with 14 bases between. The CDR3 loop spans 14 amino acids. CDR1 SGHNT and CDR2 YENEEA come from the germline V gene. This chain's CDR3 is CASTRTGGSYEQYF. Written as DNA, the CDR3 is TGTGCCAGCACCCGTACCGGCGGGTCCTACGAGCAGTACTTC.

Only one count was recorded for this clone. This sequence joins TRBV11-3 and TRBJ2-1, with D maybe TRBD2 (6 bases). The V gene lost 2 bases and the J gene lost 3 bases, with 8 bases spanning the gap. The CDR3 contains 14 residues. From germline, CDR1 is SGHNT and CDR2 YENEEA. CDR3 nucleotides: TGTGCCAGCAGCTTACCCGGGGGCTACAATGAGCAGTTCTTC. Encoded protein: CASSLPGGYNEQFF. The full variable domain, in which reference TRBV11-3 and TRBJ2-1 provide the parts outside the CDR3, is EAGVVQSPRYKIIEKKQPVAFWCNPISGHNTLYWYLQNLGQGPELLIRYENEEAVDDSQLPKDRFSAERLKGVDSTLKIQPAELGDSAVYLCASSLPGGYNEQFFGPGTRLTVL.

The chain recombines TRBV3-1 (or the pseudogene TRBV3-2) with TRBJ2-1; no clear D gene. The CDR3 has 13 residues. Per the germline V gene, CDR1 is LGHDT and CDR2 is YNNKEL (reference sequence). Trimming removed 4 bases at V and 6 bases at J, with 10 bases between. This CDR3 is CASSLRPPNEQFF. As DNA, the CDR3 is TGTGCCAGCAGCCTCCGTCCCCCCAATGAGCAGTTCTTC.

The J gene is TRBJ2-4, the V gene TRBV7-2, with TRBD2 identical over 7 bases. The CDR3 totals 18 residues. V trimming: 4 bases; J trimming: 6 bases; junction bases outside the gene matches: 18. Germline CDR1 reads SGHTA; CDR2 reads FQGNSA. The CDR3 spells CASSSLRDYASGRNIQYF. CDR3 DNA sequence: TGTGCCAGCAGCTCGCTCCGGGACTACGCCTCGGGGAGAAACATTCAGTACTTC.

The chain recombines TRBV16 with TRBJ1-2; 9 bases map to TRBD1. J lost 4 bases, V lost 6 bases, and 12 bases had no gene match. This CDR3 is 16 amino acids long. Germline V gives CDR1 KGHSY, CDR2 FQNENV. The CDR3 nucleotides read TGTGCCAGCAGTCACGGGACGGGACAGGGAGGCTATGGCTACACCTTC. Its protein is CASSHGTGQGGYGYTF. Combining the CDR3 with reference TRBV16 and TRBJ1-2 gives the whole variable domain GEEVAQTPKHLVRGEGQKAKLYCAPIKGHSYVFWYQQVLKNEFKFLISFQNENVFDETGMPKERFSAKCLPNSPCSLEIQATKLEDSAVYFCASSHGTGQGGYGYTFGSGTRLTVV.

The gene calls are TRBV5-1 and TRBJ1-3; D is unresolved. V was pared by 0 bases and J by 4 bases, with 11 bases between. Germline V lookup: CDR1 SGHRS, CDR2 YFSETQ. This CDR3 is 15 amino acids long. The CDR3 region is CASSLGGRSGNTIYF. The CDR3 DNA reads TGCGCCAGCAGCTTGGGAGGGCGATCCGGAAACACCATATATTTT.

As for this clone: The same CDR3 can be traced to other DNA sequences in this sample. This rearrangement joins TRBV10-1 to TRBJ2-3; D not certain. Germline V gene lookup returns CDR1 WNHNN and CDR2 SYGVQD (reference sequence). V was cut by 5 bases and J by 0 bases, with 3 bases left in between. There are 12 residues in the CDR3. The DNA of the CDR3 is TGCGCCAGCAGTTATAGCACAGATACGCAGTATTTT. Translation gives CASSYSTDTQYF.

V gene TRBV7-2 combines with J gene TRBJ1-5; 7 bases agree with TRBD1. With 5 bases clipped from V and 6 bases from J, the junction kept 10 bases outside the gene matches. This CDR3 has 15 residues. Germline V gene data show CDR1 as SGHTA and CDR2 as FQGNSA. The CDR3 loop reads CASSDRQGGIQPQHF. CDR3 sequence (DNA): TGTGCCAGCAGCGACCGACAGGGAGGAATTCAGCCCCAGCATTTT.

This rearrangement joins TRBV7-6 to TRBJ2-5, with D maybe TRBD1 (5 bases). V was shortened by 2 bases and J by 0 bases, with 7 bases between the two germline ends. Germline lookup yields CDR1 SGHVS and CDR2 FNYEAQ. The CDR3 is 14 residues long. CDR3 in amino acids: CASSLQDNQETQYF. The DNA for the CDR3 is TGTGCCAGCAGCTTACAGGACAACCAAGAGACCCAGTACTTC.

This chain links TRBV19 with TRBJ2-3, with 8 bases that match TRBD1. V shed 4 bases and J 6 bases; nucleotides not matched to a gene: 3. The CDR3 runs 13 residues. Germline CDR1 LNHDA, CDR2 SQIVND (reference sequence). This chain's CDR3 is CASSTAGGDTQYF. The CDR3 DNA follows: TGTGCCAGTAGTACGGCAGGGGGCGATACGCAGTATTTT.

The chain combines TRBV24-1 with TRBJ1-4; tentative D call: TRBD1 (6 bases). This CDR3 has 17 residues. Trimming removed 2 bases at V and 8 bases at J, with 20 bases between. Per germline, CDR1 KGHDR and CDR2 SFDVKD. As DNA, the CDR3 is TGTGCCACCAGTGATTGTTGGGGGGGGCAGGGTAGCGAAAAACTGTTTTTT. It is translated as CATSDCWGGQGSEKLFF.

The chain is built from TRBV27 and TRBJ2-3; D might be TRBD2 (6 bases). The ends were cut back, 5 bases at V and 5 bases at J, with 14 bases in the middle. The CDR3 loop spans 14 amino acids. Germline values: CDR1 MNHEY, CDR2 SMNVEV (reference sequence). The CDR3 nucleotides are TGTGCCAGCAGTCCTCCCCCCGGGAGAGATACGCAGTATTTT. It specifies CASSPPPGRDTQYF.

This chain links TRBV5-1 with TRBJ1-5; 10 positions match TRBD1. From germline, CDR1 is SGHRS and CDR2 YFSETQ. Trimming at V came to 4 bases and at J to 5 bases, leaving 6 bases not matched to a gene. This CDR3 comprises 15 residues. In nucleotides, the CDR3 is TGCGCCAGCAGCCCGAGGACAGGGGGGGATCAGCCCCAGCATTTT. Residues: CASSPRTGGDQPQHF.

The J gene is TRBJ2-3, the V gene TRBV6-5; D is undetermined. Trimming pared 5 bases from V and 2 bases from J, leaving 11 bases between. Germline CDR1 and CDR2: MNHEY and SVGAGI. The CDR3 runs 14 residues. DNA for the CDR3: TGTGCCAGCAGTCGTCAGGAATACACAGATACGCAGTATTTT. It is translated as CASSRQEYTDTQYF.

V gene TRBV5-1 combines with J gene TRBJ1-4; 9 bases match TRBD1. J was trimmed by 2 bases and V by 4 bases; bases with no gene match: 3. The CDR3 is 15 amino acids. Germline loops: CDR1 SGHRS, CDR2 YFSETQ. Here the CDR3 reads CASSEGTGTNEKLFF. The CDR3 DNA reads TGCGCCAGCAGCGAAGGGACAGGGACTAATGAAAAACTGTTTTTT. The full variable domain, rest sourced from reference TRBV5-1 and TRBJ1-4, is KAGVTQTPRYLIKTRGQQVTLSCSPISGHRSVSWYQQTPGQGLQFLFEYFSETQRNKGNFPGRFSGRQFSNSRSEMNVSTLELGDSALYLCASSEGTGTNEKLFFGSGTQLSVL.

The rearrangement joins TRBV11-2 to TRBJ2-7; D remains unclear. Trimming removed 5 bases at V and 5 bases at J, with 22 bases between. From germline, CDR1 is SGHAT and CDR2 FQNNGV. The CDR3 is 16 amino acids. CDR3 sequence (DNA): TGTGCCAGCAGCCCTAGAACAAGGCGTTTGGGTGACGAGCAGTACTTC. Residues: CASSPRTRRLGDEQYF. Full variable domain (remainder filled in from reference TRBV11-2 and TRBJ2-7): EAGVAQSPRYKIIEKRQSVAFWCNPISGHATLYWYQQILGQGPKLLIQFQNNGVVDDSQLPKDRFSAERLKGVDSTLKIQPAKLEDSAVYLCASSPRTRRLGDEQYFGPGTRLTVT.

This clone was recorded a few times. This chain links TRBV5-1 with TRBJ1-5; 7 bases match TRBD1. The CDR3 length is 13 residues. The V and J ends lost 7 bases and 7 bases, in that order; junction bases with no gene match: 8. Germline V CDR1 and CDR2: SGHRS, YFSETQ. In DNA, the CDR3 is TGCGCCAGCCGAGACAGGGAGGAACAGCCCCAGCATTTT. It is translated as CASRDREEQPQHF.

This clone was seen a few times. The rearrangement joins TRBV10-3 to TRBJ2-7; 10 positions match TRBD1. CDR3 length: 15 amino acids. The ends lost 4 bases at V and 3 bases at J; junction bases unmatched: 6. Germline V gives CDR1 ENHRY, CDR2 SYGVKD. Here the CDR3 DNA reads TGTGCCATCAGTGGGGGGACAGGGGTCAACTACGAGCAGTACTTC. Translation: CAISGGTGVNYEQYF.

This rearrangement joins TRBV24-1 to TRBJ2-7; the match to TRBD1 covers 9 bases. After removal of 3 bases from V and 3 bases from J, the junction contained 8 bases not matched to a gene. This CDR3 comprises 16 residues. Germline V gene sequence: CDR1 KGHDR, CDR2 SFDVKD. In DNA, the CDR3 is TGTGCCACCAGTGATACTCCGGGACAGGGCCACTACGAGCAGTACTTC. The encoded protein is CATSDTPGQGHYEQYF.

The gene calls are TRBV6-5 and TRBJ2-4; D gene unclear. The CDR3 is 15 residues long. The germline V gene encodes CDR1 MNHEY and CDR2 SVGAGI. V lost 5 bases to trimming and J lost 0 bases, with 11 bases between them. In nucleotides, the CDR3 is TGTGCCAGCAGTCCTCCCGAGCTAGCCAAAAACATTCAGTACTTC. This codes for CASSPPELAKNIQYF.